Detailed here is one T cell receptor beta chain. In the original workflow: Quantification of nucleated cells was approximated via reference gene primer amplification. Produced via immunoSEQ multiplex PCR; TCRdb's table is partial and in-frame only. The V and J calls and clone size were taken over from that table, and D and trimming were inferred from the DNA. This table has 200,000 to 300,000 clones, around 85% appearing once. The sample originates from a study of blood T cell repertoires in COVID-19. Overall study: PBMCs, B-cell-depleted T cells, or T cells were the source of the cDNA or gDNA that made up the material.

Individuals drawn from around 24 US areas were about 18 to 90 years old. The source of this sequence is a woman aged 40 to 49 with acute COVID-19. Material for sequencing was PBMCs or T cells enriched from blood (not recorded which).

CDR3 nucleotide sequence: TGTGCCAGCAGCCAAGACCTAGATAAAGAGACCCAGTACTTC. Translation: CASSQDLDKETQYF. J is TRBJ2-5 and V is TRBV4-2, with D hard to call. V was trimmed by 0 bases and J by 3 bases, leaving 8 bases between them. Germline lookup yields CDR1 LGHNA and CDR2 YNFKEQ. The CDR3 length is 14 residues.